This TCR beta chain emerged from a study of CD8+ T cells in alopecia areata. V shed 10 bases and J 7 bases; nucleotides not matched to a gene: 16. This CDR3 has 16 amino acids. Germline assignment: CDR1 SGHTA and CDR2 FQGNSA. Findings of the study overall: For lesional scalp, especially alopecia totalis/universalis, clonality was higher than in normal scalp. In scalp samples, resident alphabeta T cells of normal skin are also sequenced.

This clone was seen more than once but under ten times. Its target is unknown. In alopecia areata patients, both lesional scalp punch biopsies and peripheral blood were collected. Isolation of CD4+ and CD8+ T cells from PBMCs was achieved by sorting. Investigators isolated RNA and reverse transcribed it into cDNA to act as the sequencing template. Assay used: immunoSEQ multiplex PCR; TCRdb lists only in-frame clones, some missing. Found here are about 180,000 clones, about 72% of them singletons; the top ten hold 9.5% to 12%. The starting material was CD8+ T cells sorted from blood, obtained at week 0. This sequence was found in a human donor with alopecia areata. V is TRBV7-2 and J is TRBJ2-2; 9 bases fit TRBD2. CDR3 DNA: TGTGCCACCCCCAAAGGGCGGGGGGGCCTTAACGGGGAGCTGTTTTTT. It is translated as CATPKGRGGLNGELFF.